The 23 T cell receptor beta chains below all came from one sample that was sequenced in a study of OX40 agonist ivuxolimab in advanced cancers. The protocol was immunoSEQ multiplex PCR, while the TCRdb copy is restricted to in-frame clones and leaves out a portion. This sample has approximately 12,000 clones, with approximately 87% found just once. The specimen was CD4+ or CD8+ T cells sorted from blood, collected in a trial of the OX40 agonist ivuxolimab. These receptors were obtained from an adult with an advanced solid tumor such as melanoma, head and neck, liver or kidney cancer.

This clone showed up just once. V is TRBV5-8 and J is TRBJ2-7; D perhaps matches TRBD1 (5 bases). There are 15 residues in the CDR3. Per the germline V gene, CDR1 is SGHTS and CDR2 is YDEGEE. Trimming shortened V by 0 bases and J by 3 bases, and 13 bases separated the two germline ends. CDR3 bases: TGTGCCAGCAGCTTGGTAGTGTGGCAGGGCTACGAGCAGTACTTC. Its translation: CASSLVVWQGYEQYF.

The V and J genes are TRBV18 and TRBJ1-2, with D unresolved. Trimming took off 3 bases at V and 4 bases at J, with 18 bases between the two ends. The CDR3 consists of 16 residues. The germline V gene encodes CDR1 KGHSH and CDR2 LQKENI. CDR3 coding DNA: TGTGCCAGCTCACCCGGATTGGAGGGAACCCTCTATGGCTACACCTTC. It translates to CASSPGLEGTLYGYTF.

The J gene is TRBJ1-1, the V gene TRBV7-9; D gene ambiguous. V lost 5 bases to trimming and J lost 0 bases, with 7 bases between them. Germline CDR1 SEHNR, CDR2 FQNEAQ (reference sequence). This CDR3 is 13 amino acids long. CDR3 nucleotide sequence: TGTGCCAGCAGCCCTGACATGAACACTGAAGCTTTCTTT. Translation: CASSPDMNTEAFF.

The chain combines TRBV14 with TRBJ2-7; 7 bases align to TRBD1. The V gene's germline CDR1 is SGHDN and CDR2 FVKESK. CDR3 length: 16 residues. Trimming removed 4 bases from V and 4 bases from J; junction bases left unmatched: 13. The DNA of the CDR3 is TGTGCCAGCAGCCCCCGCATCTCCGGGACAGTGTACGAGCAGTACTTC. Translating it yields CASSPRISGTVYEQYF.

This clone appeared a few times. The rearrangement joins TRBV5-6 to TRBJ2-1; TRBD2 is a possible D gene (5 bases). Germline loops: CDR1 SGHDT, CDR2 YYEEEE. Trimming removed 3 bases at V and 6 bases at J, with 25 bases between. The CDR3 extends over 18 amino acids. CDR3 nucleotide sequence: TGTGCCAGCAGCTCGATCCGCCAAACCTTGGAGGCAGCCAATGAGCAGTTCTTC. It is translated as CASSSIRQTLEAANEQFF.

This clone came up a few times. The chain employs TRBV9 and TRBJ2-5, with D possibly called TRBD1 or TRBD2 (5 bases each). The V end was cut by 4 bases, the J end by 5 bases, with 15 bases between. Germline assignment: CDR1 SGDLS and CDR2 YYNGEE. The CDR3 has 14 amino acids. CDR3: CASSPGPGGETQYF. CDR3 sequence (DNA): TGTGCCAGCAGCCCGGGACCGGGCGGGGAGACCCAGTACTTC.

The J gene is TRBJ1-2, the V gene TRBV15; D might be TRBD1 (5 bases). This CDR3 is built from 14 residues. V was trimmed by 0 bases and J by 8 bases, leaving 13 bases between them. CDR1 is LNHNV, CDR2 YYDKDF, per germline (reference sequence). The CDR3 DNA follows: TGTGCCACCAGCAGAGATAAGGGGATTAAGGGCTACACCTTC. Amino acids: CATSRDKGIKGYTF.

The chain joins TRBV6-1 to TRBJ2-5; tentatively, D is TRBD2 (8 bases). The DNA end lines up better with TRBJ2-7; the J call may be wrong. The germline V gene encodes CDR1 MNHNS and CDR2 SASEGT. The CDR3 has 14 residues. The CDR3 loop reads CATPGGGPNYEQYF. The CDR3 nucleotides are TGTGCCACCCCGGGAGGGGGCCCAAACTACGAGCAGTACTTC.

The chain carries TRBV14 and TRBJ2-7; D is possibly TRBD1 (5 bases). Germline V lookup: CDR1 SGHDN, CDR2 FVKESK. Trimming cost V 5 bases and J 4 bases, with 15 bases left between them. CDR3 length equals 14 residues. The DNA of the CDR3 is TGTGCCAGCAGCAAGGGCAGGGTAATATACGAGCAGTACTTC. This codes for CASSKGRVIYEQYF.

V is TRBV11-1 and J is TRBJ2-7; weak D call: TRBD2 (5 bases). Germline-derived CDR1 and CDR2 are SGHAT and FQDESV (reference sequence). Deletions cut 5 bases from V and 1 base from J, with 15 bases between. The CDR3 covers 15 residues. The CDR3 region is CASSIQEARSYEQYF. CDR3 in DNA: TGTGCCAGCAGCATCCAGGAGGCCAGATCCTACGAGCAGTACTTC.

The rearrangement links TRBV9 to TRBJ2-1, with D hard to call. The CDR3 loop spans 14 amino acids. The V gene lost 2 bases and the J gene lost 2 bases, with 8 bases spanning the gap. CDR1 is SGDLS and CDR2 is YYNGEE in the germline V gene. The CDR3 DNA reads as TGTGCCAGCAGCGTCATCGGAACCTACAATGAGCAGTTCTTC. Protein sequence: CASSVIGTYNEQFF.

The rearrangement links TRBV10-3 to TRBJ1-5; D gene ambiguous. This CDR3 comprises 14 residues. CDR1 ENHRY and CDR2 SYGVKD come from the germline V gene. V lost 2 bases and J 0 bases, leaving 5 bases between the germline ends. This chain's CDR3 is CAISEGRSNQPQHF. CDR3 sequence (DNA): TGTGCCATCAGTGAGGGACGTAGCAATCAGCCCCAGCATTTT.

About this clone itself: Mismatch with germline at one junction end may stem from a read error. The chain is built from TRBV7-7 and TRBJ2-1; D possibly matches TRBD1 or TRBD2 (5 bases each). CDR3 length equals 17 residues. Looked up from germline, CDR1 is SSHAT and CDR2 is FNYEAQ (reference sequence). The CDR3 loop reads CASSLASGTLNNNEQFF. CDR3 nucleotides: TGTGCTAGCAGCTTAGCGTCTGGGACCCTTAACAACAATGAGCAGTTCTTC.

The CDR3 loop reads CASFPGQGALGAFF. The CDR3 DNA follows: TGTGCCAGCTTCCCGGGACAGGGGGCTCTAGGAGCTTTCTTT. The gene calls are TRBV6-5 and TRBJ1-1, with TRBD1 matching over 12 bases. The germline V gene has CDR1 MNHEY and CDR2 SVGAGI. There are 14 residues in the CDR3. The V segment lost 8 bases and the J segment 10 bases; nucleotides outside the gene matches: 11.

This clone was found a few times. This sequence joins TRBV6-5 and TRBJ2-7; no reliable D call. V was trimmed by 2 bases and J by 6 bases, leaving 8 bases between them. The CDR3 is 12 residues long. Germline loops: CDR1 MNHEY, CDR2 SVGAGI. The CDR3 sequence: CASSYGLGEQYF. The CDR3 DNA reads TGTGCCAGCAGTTACGGCCTGGGCGAGCAGTACTTC.

This clone is classed as medium-sized. J is TRBJ2-7 and V is TRBV2; 7 bases align to TRBD1. The CDR3 loop spans 13 amino acids. Trimming cost V 10 bases and J 1 base; bases outside gene matches: 7. Germline V CDR1 and CDR2: SNHLY, FYNNEI. Here the CDR3 DNA reads TGTGCCACCGGGACAGATTATTCCTACGAGCAGTACTTC. This codes for CATGTDYSYEQYF.

The chain employs TRBV5-8 and TRBJ2-7; D is tentatively TRBD1 or TRBD2 (6 bases each). The germline V gene has CDR1 SGHTS and CDR2 YDEGEE. This CDR3 comprises 14 residues. Trimming took off 2 bases at V and 3 bases at J, with 12 bases between the two ends. CDR3 DNA: TGTGCCAGCAGCTTCGGGGGCATAGACTACGAGCAGTACTTC. Amino acid sequence: CASSFGGIDYEQYF.

The chain is built from TRBV11-2 and TRBJ1-5; 9 bases are a match to TRBD1. The ends lost 1 base at V and 10 bases at J; junction bases unmatched: 5. The CDR3 is made up of 14 amino acids. Germline-derived CDR1 and CDR2 are SGHAT and FQNNGV. The CDR3 here is CASSLVQGAKPQHF. For the CDR3, the DNA is TGTGCCAGCAGCTTAGTACAGGGGGCAAAACCCCAGCATTTT. Looking up the rest from reference TRBV11-2 and TRBJ1-5 gives the full variable domain: EAGVAQSPRYKIIEKRQSVAFWCNPISGHATLYWYQQILGQGPKLLIQFQNNGVVDDSQLPKDRFSAERLKGVDSTLKIQPAKLEDSAVYLCASSLVQGAKPQHFGDGTRLSIL.

The V gene is TRBV30, the J gene TRBJ1-2; D is ambiguous. Germline lookup yields CDR1 GTSNPN and CDR2 SVGIG (reference sequence). The V gene lost 0 bases and the J gene lost 0 bases, with 2 bases spanning the gap. The CDR3 runs 12 residues. As DNA, the CDR3 is TGTGCCTGGAGTGTCTCTAACTATGGCTACACCTTC. It specifies CAWSVSNYGYTF.

The J gene is TRBJ2-3, the V gene TRBV21-1. TRBV21-1 is marked as a pseudogene. This CDR3 has 14 amino acids. The CDR3 region is CASSRCRTHDTQYF. The CDR3 DNA sequence: TGTGCCAGCAGCCGGTGCAGAACGCACGATACGCAGTATTTT.

This chain uses TRBV27 with TRBJ2-1, with a weak D call TRBD2 (7 bases). Germline assignment: CDR1 MNHEY and CDR2 SMNVEV (reference sequence). The CDR3 is 15 residues long. Trimming pared 6 bases from V and 0 bases from J, leaving 12 bases between. CDR3 sequence (DNA): TGTGCCAGCAGCCCGGGGGGCGTCTCCTACAATGAGCAGTTCTTC. This gives the protein CASSPGGVSYNEQFF.

The CDR3 region has the DNA TGTGCCAGCAGCTTGGGGCAGGGGGGCTTGGACACTGAAGCTTTCTTT. It encodes CASSLGQGGLDTEAFF. This chain uses TRBV5-4 with TRBJ1-1, with 7 bases fitting TRBD1. The V gene's germline CDR1 is SGHNT and CDR2 YYREEE (reference sequence). Trimming at V came to 0 bases and at J to 3 bases, leaving 8 bases not matched to a gene. This CDR3 spans 16 amino acids.

This clone is a singleton in its sample. The chain combines TRBV6-1 with TRBJ1-1; 7 bases fit TRBD1. Germline-derived CDR1 and CDR2 are MNHNS and SASEGT. With V trimmed by 4 bases and J by 1 base, 9 bases remained unmatched. CDR3 length equals 16 residues. For the CDR3, the DNA is TGTGCCAGCAGTGGACTGCTAGGGACAGAGAACACTGAAGCTTTCTTT. Translation gives CASSGLLGTENTEAFF.